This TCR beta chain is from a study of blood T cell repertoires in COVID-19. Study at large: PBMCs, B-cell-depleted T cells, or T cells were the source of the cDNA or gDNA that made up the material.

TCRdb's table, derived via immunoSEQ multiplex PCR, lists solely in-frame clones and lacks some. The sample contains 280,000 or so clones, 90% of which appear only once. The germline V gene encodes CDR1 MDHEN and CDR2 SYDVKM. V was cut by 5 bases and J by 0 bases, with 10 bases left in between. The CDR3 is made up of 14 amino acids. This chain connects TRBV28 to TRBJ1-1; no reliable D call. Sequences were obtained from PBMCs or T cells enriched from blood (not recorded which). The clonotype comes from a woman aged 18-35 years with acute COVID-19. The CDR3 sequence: CASSHPVMNTEAFF. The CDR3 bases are TGTGCCAGCAGTCACCCGGTCATGAACACTGAAGCTTTCTTT.